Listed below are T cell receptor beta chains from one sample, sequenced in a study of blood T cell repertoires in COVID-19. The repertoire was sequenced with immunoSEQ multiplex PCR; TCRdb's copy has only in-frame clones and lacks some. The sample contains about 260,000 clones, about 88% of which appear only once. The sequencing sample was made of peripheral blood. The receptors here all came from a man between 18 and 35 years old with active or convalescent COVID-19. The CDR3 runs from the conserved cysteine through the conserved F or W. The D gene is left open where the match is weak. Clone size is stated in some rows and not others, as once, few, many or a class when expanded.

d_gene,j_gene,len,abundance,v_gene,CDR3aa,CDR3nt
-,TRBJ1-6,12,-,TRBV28,CASSLGHFTLHF,TGTGCCAGCAGTTTAGGACACTTCACCCTCCACTTT
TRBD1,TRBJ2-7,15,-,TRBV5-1,CASSLKPGQEWEQYF,TGCGCCAGCAGCTTAAAGCCGGGACAGGAGTGGGAGCAGTACTTC
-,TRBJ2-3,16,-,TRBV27,CASSSLGLGFTDTQYF,TGTGCCAGCAGTTCCCTAGGCCTCGGCTTTACAGATACGCAGTATTTT
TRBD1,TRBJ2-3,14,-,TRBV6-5,CASTRGQGLDTQYF,TGTGCCAGCACGAGGGGACAGGGCCTCGATACGCAGTATTTT
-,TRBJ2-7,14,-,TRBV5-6,CASSLGRFGSEQYF,TGTGCCAGCAGCTTGGGGAGGTTTGGGAGCGAGCAGTACTTC
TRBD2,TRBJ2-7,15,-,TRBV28,CASSHNPGLADEQYF,TGTGCCAGCAGCCATAACCCGGGACTAGCGGACGAGCAGTACTTC
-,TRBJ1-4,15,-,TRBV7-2,CASSPDGRAGEKLFF,TGTGCCAGCAGCCCCGACGGGAGGGCGGGTGAAAAACTGTTTTTT
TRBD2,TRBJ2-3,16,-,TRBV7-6,CASSPAPSGVTDTQYF,TGTGCCAGCAGCCCCGCCCCTAGCGGGGTGACAGATACGCAGTATTTT
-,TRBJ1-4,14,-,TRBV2,CASNDGRGGEKLFF,TGTGCCAGCAACGACGGCAGGGGCGGCGAAAAACTGTTTTTT
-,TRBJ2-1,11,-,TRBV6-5,CASRHTGEQFF,TGTGCCAGCAGGCACACGGGTGAGCAGTTCTTC
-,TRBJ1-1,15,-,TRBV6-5,CASSYFGLMNTEAFF,TGTGCCAGCAGTTACTTCGGACTGATGAACACTGAAGCTTTCTTT
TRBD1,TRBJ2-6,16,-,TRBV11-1,CASSQTGVPGANVLTF,TGTGCCAGCAGCCAAACAGGGGTTCCTGGGGCCAACGTCCTGACTTTC
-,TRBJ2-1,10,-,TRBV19,CASGANEQFF,TGTGCCAGTGGGGCCAATGAGCAGTTCTTC
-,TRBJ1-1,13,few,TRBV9,CASSVFPDTEAFF,TGTGCCAGCAGCGTATTCCCGGACACTGAAGCTTTCTTT
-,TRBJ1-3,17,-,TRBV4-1,CASSPNPAGSSGNTIYF,TGCGCCAGCAGCCCAAACCCCGCGGGGAGCTCTGGAAACACCATATATTTT
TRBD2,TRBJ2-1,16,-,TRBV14,CASSQEGAGGYNEQFF,TGTGCCAGCAGCCAAGAAGGAGCGGGGGGTTATAATGAGCAGTTCTTC
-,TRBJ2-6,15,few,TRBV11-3,CASSRGSSGANVLTF,TGTGCCAGCAGCCGTGGCAGCTCTGGGGCCAACGTCCTGACTTTC
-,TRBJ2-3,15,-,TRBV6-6,CASSYYGSGAGTQYF,TGTGCCAGCAGTTACTACGGGTCCGGCGCGGGTACGCAGTATTTT
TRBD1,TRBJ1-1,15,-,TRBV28,CASSLLGQMNTEAFF,TGTGCCAGCAGTTTATTGGGACAGATGAACACTGAAGCTTTCTTT
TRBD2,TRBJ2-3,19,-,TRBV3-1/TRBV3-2,CASSQEFASGGALTDTQYF,TGTGCCAGCAGCCAAGAATTCGCTAGCGGGGGGGCCCTAACAGATACGCAGTATTTT
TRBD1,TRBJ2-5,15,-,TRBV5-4,CASSSGDRGGETQYF,TGTGCCAGCAGCTCCGGCGACAGGGGTGGCGAGACCCAGTACTTC
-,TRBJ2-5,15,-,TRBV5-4,CASKTFGKGQETQYF,TGTGCCAGCAAGACTTTCGGGAAAGGGCAAGAGACCCAGTACTTC
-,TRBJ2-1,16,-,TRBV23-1,CASSQSWQVEDDEQFF,TGCGCCAGCAGTCAATCATGGCAGGTGGAGGACGATGAGCAGTTCTTC
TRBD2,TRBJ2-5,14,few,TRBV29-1,CSVRGTSGQETQYF,TGCAGCGTCAGAGGGACTAGCGGTCAAGAGACCCAGTACTTC
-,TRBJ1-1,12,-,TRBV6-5,CAAGKGLAEAFF,TGTGCCGCAGGGAAGGGGCTCGCTGAAGCTTTCTTT
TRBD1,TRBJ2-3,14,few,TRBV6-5,CASRPDRLTDTQYF,TGTGCCAGCAGACCGGACAGGTTAACAGATACGCAGTATTTT
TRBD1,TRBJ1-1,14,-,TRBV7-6,CASSLTGGGTEAFF,TGTGCCAGCAGCTTGACAGGGGGTGGCACTGAAGCTTTCTTT
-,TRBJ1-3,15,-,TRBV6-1,CASSEAVRSGNTIYF,TGTGCCAGCAGTGAAGCAGTCAGATCGGGAAACACCATATATTTT
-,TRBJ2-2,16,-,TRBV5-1,CASSLVATVNTGELFF,TGCGCCAGCAGCTTGGTCGCAACAGTTAACACCGGGGAGCTGTTTTTT
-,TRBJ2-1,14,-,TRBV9,CASSVGGSLNEQFF,TGTGCCAGCAGCGTAGGTGGCTCCCTGAATGAGCAGTTCTTC
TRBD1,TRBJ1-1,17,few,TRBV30,CAWSVIGTGEIWVEAFF,TGTGCCTGGAGTGTAATCGGGACAGGGGAAATTTGGGTTGAAGCTTTCTTT
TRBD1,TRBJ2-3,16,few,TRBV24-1,CATSDADRGAADTQYF,TGTGCCACCAGTGATGCGGACAGGGGAGCAGCAGATACGCAGTATTTT
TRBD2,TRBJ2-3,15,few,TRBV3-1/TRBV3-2,CASSLGTSGTDTQYF,TGTGCCAGCAGCCTAGGGACTAGCGGCACAGATACGCAGTATTTT
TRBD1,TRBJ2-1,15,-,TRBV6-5,CASSRGTGIDNEQFF,TGTGCCAGCAGTCGGGGGACAGGGATCGACAATGAGCAGTTCTTC
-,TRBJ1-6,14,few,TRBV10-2,CASRTVTYNSPLHF,TGCGCCAGCCGGACAGTCACTTATAATTCACCCCTCCACTTT
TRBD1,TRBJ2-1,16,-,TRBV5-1,CASSYRQGSSYNEQFF,TGCGCCAGCAGCTATCGACAGGGGAGCTCCTACAATGAGCAGTTCTTC
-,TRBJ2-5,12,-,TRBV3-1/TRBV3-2,CARHPDIETQYF,TGTGCCAGACACCCTGATATAGAGACCCAGTACTTC
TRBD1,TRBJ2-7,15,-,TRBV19,CASRKTGVQFDEQYF,TGTGCCAGTAGGAAGACAGGGGTACAATTCGACGAGCAGTACTTC
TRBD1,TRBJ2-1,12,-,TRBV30,CAWSTGGNEQFF,TGTGCCTGGAGTACAGGGGGCAATGAGCAGTTCTTC
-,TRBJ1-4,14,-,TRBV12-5,CASGLGGSVEKLFF,TGTGCTAGTGGTTTAGGGGGAAGCGTGGAAAAACTGTTTTTT
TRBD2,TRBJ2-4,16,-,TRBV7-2,CASSSRSGRPANIQYF,TGTGCCAGCAGCTCTCGTAGCGGGAGGCCGGCAAACATTCAGTACTTC
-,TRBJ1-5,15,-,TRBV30,CAWSGTESESQPQHF,TGTGCCTGGAGTGGGACTGAGTCGGAGAGTCAGCCCCAGCATTTT
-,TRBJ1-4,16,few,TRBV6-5,CASSYQPPDSAGKLFF,TGTGCCAGCAGTTACCAACCTCCGGACTCGGCGGGAAAACTGTTTTTT
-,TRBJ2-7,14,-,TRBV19,CASSPGDSLYEQYF,TGTGCCAGTAGTCCGGGGGACTCCCTCTACGAGCAGTACTTC
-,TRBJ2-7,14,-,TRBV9,CASSVDLGHHEQYF,TGTGCCAGCAGCGTAGACCTAGGTCACCACGAGCAGTACTTC
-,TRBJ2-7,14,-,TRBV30,CAWSVGWALDEQYF,TGTGCCTGGAGTGTTGGGTGGGCCTTAGACGAGCAGTACTTC
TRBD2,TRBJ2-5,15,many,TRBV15,CATSRSGGEGETQYF,TGTGCCACCAGCAGAAGCGGGGGCGAGGGGGAGACCCAGTACTTC
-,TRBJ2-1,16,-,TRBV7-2,CASSLTARSSYNEQFF,TGTGCCAGCAGCTTAACTGCGAGGAGCTCCTACAATGAGCAGTTCTTC
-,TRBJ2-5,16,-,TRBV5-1,CASRYRPEGRGETQYF,TGCGCCAGCCGCTACCGCCCGGAGGGTAGGGGAGAGACCCAGTACTTC
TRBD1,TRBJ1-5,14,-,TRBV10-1,CASPRDRSNQPQHF,TGCGCCAGCCCGAGGGACAGAAGCAATCAGCCCCAGCATTTT
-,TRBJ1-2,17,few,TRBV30,CAWSDLGGLGVDYGYTF,TGTGCCTGGAGTGACTTAGGGGGATTAGGGGTGGACTATGGCTACACCTTC
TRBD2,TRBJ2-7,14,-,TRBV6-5,CASRLAGVPLEQYF,TGTGCCAGCAGACTAGCGGGAGTCCCCCTCGAGCAGTACTTC
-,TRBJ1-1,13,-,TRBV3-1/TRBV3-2,CASSRSMNTEAFF,TGTGCCAGCAGCCGTAGTATGAACACTGAAGCTTTCTTT
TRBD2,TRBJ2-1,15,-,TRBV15,CATSRDGRRDNEQFF,TGTGCCACCAGCAGAGACGGGAGGAGAGACAATGAGCAGTTCTTC
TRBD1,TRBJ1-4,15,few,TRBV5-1,CASSLQGAANEKLFF,TGCGCCAGCAGCCTACAGGGGGCGGCTAATGAAAAACTGTTTTTT
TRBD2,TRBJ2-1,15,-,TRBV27,CASSSSSGFGNEQFF,TGTGCCAGCAGTTCATCTAGCGGGTTTGGGAATGAGCAGTTCTTC
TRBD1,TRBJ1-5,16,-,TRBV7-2,CASSLAGTGGHQPQHF,TGTGCCAGCAGCTTAGCGGGGACAGGGGGCCATCAGCCCCAGCATTTT